The source of this TCR beta chain is a study of blood T cell repertoires in COVID-19. The wider study: Samples taken during acute and convalescent COVID-19 were collected in the United States, Italy and Spain. The analysed material was cDNA or gDNA that came from T cells, B-cell-depleted T cells, or PBMCs.

Enrolled through a virtual design, the participants were between roughly 18 and 100 years of age and came from 24 US areas. Original analysis: Using reference gene primer amplification, nucleated cell counts were estimated. Data came from immunoSEQ multiplex PCR; TCRdb stores just in-frame clones and leaves some out. The V and J calls and clone size come from that table; D and trimming were worked out from the DNA. Of approximately 200,000 clones listed, approximately 80% are singletons. This CDR3 region has 14 residues. CDR1 and CDR2 (germline): SGHAT, FQNNGV. V lost 4 bases, J lost 8 bases, and 15 bases lay in between.

What was sequenced was PBMCs or T cells enriched from blood (not recorded which). The clonotype originates from a man in his forties or fifties who had recovered from COVID-19. The chain joins TRBV11-2 to TRBJ1-5; D is unclear. The CDR3 loop reads CASSSRPGSEPQHF. Written as DNA, the CDR3 is TGTGCCAGCAGCTCTCGACCCGGGTCGGAGCCCCAGCATTTT.